Sequencing of this T cell receptor beta chain was carried out in a study of vaccination and CD4 T cells after COVID-19 (dated 2022 in TCRdb). Background for the entire study: Convalescent patients had a positive SARS-CoV-2 result on nasal swab PCR, and of these patients, nine had mild disease and one had severe disease. In the convalescent cohort there were six males and four females, among whom were two Hispanic individuals, seven Caucasians, two Asians and one multiracial person. Participants received two doses of either the Pfizer-BioNTech BNT162b2 vaccine (n=8) or the Moderna mRNA-1273 vaccine (n=2). Post-COVID blood samples were collected from convalescent patients a median of approximately 93 days after diagnosis, with a range of roughly 30 to 161 days. The time from the second vaccine dose to post-vaccine blood sampling had a median of approximately 72 days and ranged from roughly 13 to 241 days. The cultures were stimulated with overlapping spike peptide pools from SARS-CoV-2 and from the common cold coronaviruses HCoV-NL63, HCoV-OC43 and HCoV-229E. Control cultures used a CEFX viral epitope pool as positive control, an HIV-1 Nef peptide pool as negative control, or no peptide. In around nine COVID-19 convalescent patients and a handful of infection-naive healthy vaccine recipients, the spike-specific CD4+ TCR repertoire before mRNA vaccination was compared with the repertoire after mRNA vaccination. Beyond this particular receptor, the publication reports: Among the post-vaccine SARS-CoV-2-reactive clones in convalescent patients, a median about 87% showed up only after vaccination, which suggests vaccine-specific priming. Only a relatively small number of convalescent patients were included in the study, and early timepoints following natural infection were not analyzed. The median number of SARS-CoV-2-reactive clonotypes rose from around 20 after infection to approximately 41 after vaccination, but the change was not significant. Of the vaccine-specific clones found in convalescent patients, nearly all (304 of 307) were mono-reactive for SARS-CoV-2 spike instead of being cross-reactive with common cold coronaviruses.

CDR1 and CDR2 (MGHDK, SYGVNS) derive from the germline V gene. The CDR3 holds 16 amino acids from the cysteine to the phenylalanine. The kept DNA is CDR3 alone, 48 bases in frame from the first base. V is reduced by 1 base and J by 0 bases, leaving a spacing of 11 bases between them. The library was obtained by PCR. DNA from cultured CD4+ T cells was subjected to TCR sequencing with the Oncomine TCR Beta short-read assay at the Johns Hopkins FTIC core. Genomic DNA was extracted from the cultured CD4+ T cells with the QIAamp micro DNA kit. The Oncomine TCR Beta libraries from cultured CD4+ T cells were pooled using unique dual indexes and then sequenced on an Illumina iSeq 100. Processing in the source paper ran as follows. Non-productive sequences were removed, and CDR3s not starting with C, not ending with F or W, or shorter than 7 amino acids were discarded. The MANAFEST web application identified antigen-specific clonotypes by comparing peptide-stimulated wells against reference wells and other culture wells. An FDR below 0.05, an odds ratio above 5, and a productive frequency above 0.1% in at least two of three replicate wells were required for clones to be considered positive. Cross-reactive clonotypes were defined as significantly expanded in both SARS-CoV-2 spike wells and at least one common cold coronavirus spike condition. CDR3 homology was assessed with Levenshtein distances (stringdist) and unrooted phylogenetic trees (ape) in R version 3.6.1. Using fastp at Q25 and MiXCR, TCRdb reprocessed the public reads and kept productive beta chains. CDR3 protein duplicates are merged, each entry listing the most common genes and DNA. None of the V and J calls come from the authors' own analysis; TCRdb made them. This sample comprises over 15,000 distinct CDR3 sequences, approximately 33% of them detected only once. About 15% of the sample is taken by the ten largest.

The treatment or condition label here, explained by the study, means: approximately 10-day PBMC culture with coronavirus spike peptide pools or control peptides (ViraFEST assay). The study used the ViraFEST assay, which expanded antigen-specific T cells with peptide pools and then identified expanded clonotypes by TCR sequencing. The positive SARS-CoV-2 PCR tests of the convalescent patients were dated from March to December 2020, before the Alpha, Beta and Delta variants emerged in the United States. More than 1.5 million PBMCs per well were cultured in IMDM with about 5% human AB serum and 7.5 to 10 IU/ml IL-2, plus 10 ug/ml peptide pools. Half of the culture medium was replaced with fresh IL-2-containing medium on days 3 and 7. After 10 to 11 days of culture, CD4+ T cells were isolated by negative selection with the EasySep CD4+ T cell isolation kit. Ficoll-Paque Plus gradient centrifugation was used to isolate PBMCs from whole blood, and the isolated PBMCs were then either used fresh or cryopreserved at -140C. Each culture condition was generally run in triplicate wells.

With respect to this clonotype: Which antigen it targets is not known. No base quality values were provided; no much bigger clone lies one nucleotide off.

The rearranged segments are TRBV25-1 and TRBJ2-3; TRBD1 might be the D gene, on 5 matching bases. The sequence derives from a human donor with COVID-19. The material sequenced was cultured CD4+ T cells from blood. The CDR3 loop reads CASSESTGLSTDTQYF. The bases read TGTGCCAGCAGTGAATCAACAGGCCTCAGCACAGATACGCAGTATTTT.